This T cell receptor beta chain is drawn from a study of graft-versus-host responses after intestinal transplantation. The wider study: Grafts that recipients had were multivisceral, liver-intestinal, or isolated intestinal transplants. The recipients all started with anti-thymocyte globulin induction and then took tacrolimus and steroids for 3 to 4 years. Study results and limitations: GvH clones surfaced in recipient marrow, some emerging earlier in ileum or blood. The highest levels of circulating GvH clones went along with early declines in HvG clones after transplant.

Details on this clone: Its antigen is unidentified.

The ends lost 1 base at V and 2 bases at J; junction bases unmatched: 2. Germline loops: CDR1 SGHDN, CDR2 FVKESK. The CDR3 has 14 amino acids. This table comes from immunoSEQ multiplex PCR, and its TCRdb copy is limited to in-frame clones, with some not included. Of about 120,000 clones in the sample, about 94% were seen once. The receptor was derived from a human donor who received an intestinal transplant. The material sequenced was unstimulated CD8+ T cells sorted from spleen or lymph node cells, taken before intestinal transplant. The V and J genes are TRBV14 and TRBJ2-7; 7 bases align to TRBD2. The CDR3 reads CASSQGLAAYEQYF. The CDR3 DNA follows: TGTGCCAGCAGCCAAGGCCTAGCGGCCTACGAGCAGTACTTC.